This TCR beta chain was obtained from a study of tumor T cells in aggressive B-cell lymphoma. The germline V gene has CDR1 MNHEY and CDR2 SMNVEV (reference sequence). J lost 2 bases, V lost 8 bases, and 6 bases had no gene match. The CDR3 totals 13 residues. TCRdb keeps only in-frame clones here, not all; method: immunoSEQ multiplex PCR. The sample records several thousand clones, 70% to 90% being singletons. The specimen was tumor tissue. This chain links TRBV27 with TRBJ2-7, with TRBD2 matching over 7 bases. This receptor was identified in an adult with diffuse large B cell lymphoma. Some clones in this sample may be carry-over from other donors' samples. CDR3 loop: CASATGLAYEQYF. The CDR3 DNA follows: TGTGCCAGCGCTACCGGACTAGCCTACGAGCAGTACTTC.